A selection of T cell receptor beta chains follows, all from one sample in a study of graft-versus-host responses after intestinal transplantation. This table comes from immunoSEQ multiplex PCR, and its TCRdb copy is limited to in-frame clones, with some not included. The profile shows some 110,000 clones, 85% to 95% of them singletons. These TCRs are of unknown antigen specificity. The sequencing used unstimulated CD8+ T cells sorted from spleen or lymph node cells, collected before transplant. These receptors were collected from a human donor who was the organ donor for an intestinal transplant. The CDR3 runs from the conserved cysteine through the conserved F or W. The order of the fields is J gene, V gene, D gene, clone size, CDR3 protein, CDR3 DNA. D genes are given only for firm matches. Expanded clones get a size class; other rows say once, few or many, or leave the size out.

>TRBJ2-1|TRBV5-6|.|.
CASSVDSSSYNEQFF
TGTGCCAGCAGCGTGGACTCAAGCTCCTACAATGAGCAGTTCTTC
>TRBJ2-7|TRBV9|TRBD1|.
CASSVGQGDYEQYF
TGTGCCAGCAGCGTAGGACAGGGGGACTACGAGCAGTACTTC
>TRBJ2-2|TRBV12-5|.|.
CASGLVLGPRQVTGELFF
TGTGCTAGTGGTTTGGTTTTGGGGCCCAGGCAGGTCACCGGGGAGCTGTTTTTT
>TRBJ2-3|TRBV4-1|.|.
CASSQDPPGQTSTDTQYF
TGCGCCAGCAGCCAAGACCCCCCTGGGCAGACTAGCACAGATACGCAGTATTTT
>TRBJ1-1|TRBV15|.|.
CATSKGLKTGHTEAFF
TGTGCCACCAGCAAGGGCCTTAAAACGGGGCACACTGAAGCTTTCTTT
>TRBJ2-3|TRBV7-6|.|.
CASSAELGGLYF
TGTGCCAGCAGCGCCGAACTAGGGGGGTTGTATTTT
>TRBJ2-7|TRBV6-5|TRBD2|.
CASRAGGSSYEQYF
TGTGCCAGCAGAGCGGGGGGTAGCTCCTACGAGCAGTACTTC
>TRBJ2-2|TRBV6-5|.|.
CASSYGDSNREELFF
TGTGCCAGCAGCTATGGGGACTCCAACCGTGAGGAGCTGTTTTTT
>TRBJ2-5|TRBV13|TRBD2|.
CASSLLAVYQETQYF
TGTGCCAGCAGCTTACTAGCGGTTTACCAAGAGACCCAGTACTTC
>TRBJ2-7|TRBV21-1|.|.
CASSKVCELSYEQYF
TGTGCCAGCAGCAAAGTTTGCGAACTCTCCTACGAGCAGTACTTC
>TRBJ2-3|TRBV7-2|.|.
CASSDFLGADTQYF
TGTGCCAGCAGCGACTTTTTGGGGGCTGATACGCAGTATTTT
>TRBJ1-1|TRBV6-6|.|.
CASSQRQTLNTEAFF
TGTGCCAGCAGTCAAAGACAGACCTTGAACACTGAAGCTTTCTTT
>TRBJ2-7|TRBV2|TRBD2|once
CASRSGLAYEQYF
TGTGCCAGCAGGTCAGGACTAGCCTACGAGCAGTACTTC
>TRBJ2-1|TRBV7-3|.|.
CASSLSVYNEQFF
TGTGCCAGCAGCTTAAGCGTATACAATGAGCAGTTCTTC
>TRBJ1-4|TRBV27|.|once
CASRETTATNEKLFF
TGTGCCAGCAGAGAAACGACAGCAACTAATGAAAAACTGTTTTTT
>TRBJ2-3|TRBV19|TRBD2|.
CASSIVLSGGRSWDTQYF
TGTGCCAGTAGTATAGTCCTCTCGGGCGGGAGGTCGTGGGATACGCAGTATTTT
>TRBJ2-7|TRBV7-6|TRBD1|.
CASSHRSGGEQYF
TGTGCCAGCAGCCATCGTTCAGGGGGCGAGCAGTACTTC
>TRBJ2-3|TRBV27|TRBD2|.
CASSYFSGSSDTQYF
TGTGCCAGCAGTTACTTTAGCGGGAGTTCAGATACGCAGTATTTT